The 14 T cell receptor beta chains reported below all come from one sample, sequenced in a study of CD8+CD57+ T cells in acquired aplastic anemia. Sequenced patients had shown CD8+CD57+ cell expansion by flow cytometry. The use of genomic DNA as template underpinned the TCR beta VDJ and CDR3 profiling. TCRdb re-called the reads through MiXCR, storing one row per CDR3 protein. The top ten clones hold around 3.2% of a sample with approximately 150,000 distinct CDR3 sequences, roughly 50% of them seen once. Sequenced material: sorted CD4+, CD8+, or CD8+CD57+ T cells (not recorded which) from PBMCs. The receptors were gathered from a human donor with aplastic anemia.

V and J are TRBV10-3 and TRBJ1-2; D remains ambiguous. This CDR3 has 14 residues. Trimming pared 1 base from V and 5 bases from J, leaving 11 bases between. Germline CDR1 and CDR2: ENHRY and SYGVKD. As DNA, the CDR3 is TGTGCCATCAGTGAGTTACGGTCTTGGTATGGCTACACCTTC. Its protein product is CAISELRSWYGYTF.

Comments on this clonotype: A read error is possible here, since a much larger clone lies one base away. The CDR3 DNA sequence: TGTGCCAGCAGTCAACAGGGTCCCGAATACGGGCAGTACTTC. This encodes CASSQQGPEYGQYF. This chain connects TRBV25-1 to TRBJ2-7; weak D call: TRBD1 (6 bases). Germline lookup yields CDR1 MGHDK and CDR2 SYGVNS. There are 14 residues in the CDR3.

V usage is TRBV7-6 and J usage is TRBJ2-1; the match to TRBD2 covers 9 bases. This CDR3 region has 16 residues. CDR1 SGHVS and CDR2 FNYEAQ come from the germline V gene. V lost 4 bases to trimming and J lost 3 bases; unmatched junction nucleotides: 7. The CDR3 nucleotides read TGTGCCAGCAGCTCCAGCACTAGCGGGTTCTACAATGAGCAGTTCTTC. This encodes CASSSSTSGFYNEQFF.

This clonotype was recorded many times. The CDR3 DNA reads as TGTGCCATATCACAGGGTACGGCCAATCAGCCCCAGCATTTT. Translating gives CAISQGTANQPQHF. The chain recombines TRBV19 with TRBJ1-5, with D tentatively TRBD1 (6 bases). V was clipped by 10 bases and J by 3 bases, with 16 bases between them. Germline CDR1 LNHDA, CDR2 SQIVND (reference sequence). The CDR3 totals 14 residues.

At least ten counts were recorded for this clonotype. The chain recombines TRBV12-3 or TRBV12-4 with TRBJ2-3; D remains unclear. The CDR3 covers 15 residues. The V gene lost 3 bases and the J gene lost 2 bases, with 12 bases spanning the gap. The DNA of the CDR3 is TGTGCCAGCAGTTTCCACAGCCGGTCCACAGATACGCAGTATTTT. Amino acid sequence: CASSFHSRSTDTQYF.

This clonotype was seen many times. The chain is built from TRBV20-1 and TRBJ2-7; the match to TRBD1 covers 7 bases. The CDR3 sequence is 15 residues long. The germline V gene has CDR1 DFQATT and CDR2 SNEGSKA (reference sequence). With V trimmed by 3 bases and J by 2 bases, 10 bases remained unmatched. CDR3 amino acids: CSASTGQAVTYEQYF. In DNA form, the CDR3 reads TGCAGTGCTAGTACCGGACAGGCGGTGACCTACGAGCAGTACTTC.

The sample holds many counts of this clonotype. The chain links TRBV5-1 to TRBJ1-1; TRBD1 matches 7 bases. This CDR3 comprises 15 residues. The V and J ends lost 2 bases and 0 bases, in that order; junction bases with no gene match: 4. The germline V gene encodes CDR1 SGHRS and CDR2 YFSETQ. Written as DNA, the CDR3 is TGCGCCAGCAGCTTAGCGGGACAGATGAACACTGAAGCTTTCTTT. It translates to CASSLAGQMNTEAFF.

The DNA of the CDR3 is TGTGCCAGCAGCTTAGTCCCCCTTAATGAGCAGTTCTTC. Translation gives CASSLVPLNEQFF. This chain links TRBV7-2 with TRBJ2-1, with D unclear. The V gene's germline CDR1 is SGHTA and CDR2 FQGNSA. The CDR3 consists of 13 residues. Trimming took off 1 base at V and 7 bases at J, with 8 bases between the two ends.

V is TRBV9 and J is TRBJ2-5; 8 bases line up with TRBD1. The germline V gene encodes CDR1 SGDLS and CDR2 YYNGEE. J was trimmed by 4 bases and V by 1 base; bases with no gene match: 0. The CDR3 totals 13 residues. CDR3 nucleotides: TGTGCCAGCAGCGTAACAGGGGGAGAGACCCAGTACTTC. Amino acid sequence: CASSVTGGETQYF.

This chain connects TRBV29-1 to TRBJ2-3, with 15 bases that match TRBD2. CDR3 length: 16 residues. The trim removed 7 bases at V and 3 bases at J, leaving 8 bases unmatched. From germline, CDR1 is SQVTM and CDR2 ANQGSEA. The CDR3: CSAGPGLAGGTDTQYF. CDR3 DNA sequence: TGCAGCGCCGGGCCGGGACTAGCGGGAGGAACAGATACGCAGTATTTT.

In the case of this clonotype: At one end the junction does not follow the germline gene, possibly because of a read error. The rearrangement uses TRBV25-1 and TRBJ1-5; weak D call: TRBD1 (5 bases). Germline CDR1 MGHDK, CDR2 SYGVNS. This CDR3 is 15 amino acids long. Here the CDR3 reads CASSGGGWSNQPQHF. The CDR3 DNA reads as TGTGCCAGTAGTGGGGGTGGTTGGAGCAATCAGCCCCAGCATTTT.

This clonotype was seen only a few times. The J gene is TRBJ2-3, the V gene TRBV29-1, with D uncertain. There are 11 residues in the CDR3. Per the germline V gene, CDR1 is SQVTM and CDR2 is ANQGSEA. V gave up 4 bases and J gave up 4 bases, with 6 bases separating them. The chain's CDR3 is CSVVVADTQYF. Written as DNA, the CDR3 is TGCAGCGTTGTTGTGGCAGATACGCAGTATTTT.

The gene calls are TRBV20-1 and TRBJ2-3; 7 nucleotides align to TRBD2. The CDR3 totals 15 residues. Trimming removed 1 base from V and 1 base from J; junction bases left unmatched: 5. Germline V gene data show CDR1 as DFQATT and CDR2 as SNEGSKA (reference sequence). DNA of the CDR3: TGCAGTGCTAGAGCTTCCAGCGGGGGCACAGATACGCAGTATTTT. It is translated as CSARASSGGTDTQYF.

A remark on this clonotype: An end of the junction does not agree with germline; a read error may underlie this. V and J are TRBV7-2 and TRBJ2-2; D possibly matches TRBD1 or TRBD2 (5 bases each). Germline CDR1 is SGHTA and CDR2 is FQGNSA. The CDR3 is 14 amino acids. The CDR3 DNA sequence: TGTGCCAGCAGCTTATTTCGGGGCACCGGGGAGCTGCTTTTT. Its translation is CASSLFRGTGELLF.